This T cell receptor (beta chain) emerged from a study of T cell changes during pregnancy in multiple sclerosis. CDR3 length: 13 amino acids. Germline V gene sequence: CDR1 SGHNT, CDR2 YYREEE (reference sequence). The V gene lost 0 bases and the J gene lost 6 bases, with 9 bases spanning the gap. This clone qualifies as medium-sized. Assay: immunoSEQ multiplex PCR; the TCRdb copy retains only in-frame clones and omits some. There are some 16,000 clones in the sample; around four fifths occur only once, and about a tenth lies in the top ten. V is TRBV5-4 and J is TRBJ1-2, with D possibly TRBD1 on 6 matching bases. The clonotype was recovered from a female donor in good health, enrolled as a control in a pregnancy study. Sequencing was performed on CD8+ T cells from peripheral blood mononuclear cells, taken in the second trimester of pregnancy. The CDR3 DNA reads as TGTGCCAGCAGCTTGGCAGGGGTTAATGGCTACACCTTC. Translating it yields CASSLAGVNGYTF. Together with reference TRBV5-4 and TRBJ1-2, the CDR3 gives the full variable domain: ETGVTQSPTHLIKTRGQQVTLRCSSQSGHNTVSWYQQALGQGPQFIFQYYREEENGRGNFPPRFSGLQFPNYSSELNVNALELDDSALYLCASSLAGVNGYTFGSGTRLTVV.